This entry concerns a single T cell receptor beta chain. The Seattle site enrolled patients during active infection and followed them longitudinally. The assay was immunoSEQ multiplex PCR, and TCRdb's table has in-frame clones only and misses some. The sample holds 150,000 to 200,000 clones, roughly nine tenths seen once. These data come from a study of blood T cell repertoires in COVID-19. The CDR3 has 16 residues. Germline V CDR1 and CDR2: SGDLS, YYNGEE. Trimming removed 0 bases at V and 0 bases at J, with 10 bases between. The rearrangement uses TRBV9 and TRBJ2-1; a possible D gene is TRBD2 (6 bases). The clonotype was recovered from a woman aged 60 to 75 with COVID-19, enrolled during active disease. Sequencing was done on a sample of peripheral blood. In DNA form, the CDR3 reads TGTGCCAGCAGCGTAGGGGTAGCGGTCTCCTACAATGAGCAGTTCTTC. Its translation: CASSVGVAVSYNEQFF. The variable domain in full, completed from reference TRBV9 and TRBJ2-1, reads DSGVTQTPKHLITATGQRVTLRCSPRSGDLSVYWYQQSLDQGLQFLIQYYNGEERAKGNILERFSAQQFPDLHSELNLSSLELGDSALYFCASSVGVAVSYNEQFFGPGTRLTVL.